The 10 T cell receptor beta chains below come from one sample, sequenced in a study of blood T cell repertoires in COVID-19. Measured with immunoSEQ multiplex PCR; TCRdb has only the in-frame clones, and not every one. The sample includes more than 150,000 clones, around 80% of them seen just once. Sequencing input: peripheral blood. The receptor source for this set is a human donor in a cohort sampled during active COVID-19.

This clone has a handful of counts. The chain couples TRBV4-2 to TRBJ2-2; 15 nucleotides line up with TRBD2. The V and J ends lost 2 bases and 6 bases, in that order; junction bases with no gene match: 4. CDR1 and CDR2 (germline): LGHNA, YNFKEQ. CDR3 size: 17 residues. The CDR3 DNA reads as TGTGCCAGCAGCCAAACCGGGACTAGCGGGGGGCCCGGGGAGCTGTTTTTT. Residues: CASSQTGTSGGPGELFF.

The chain recombines TRBV7-8 with TRBJ1-4; no reliable D call. The V end was cut by 6 bases, the J end by 5 bases, with 31 bases between. The CDR3 is 20 residues long. CDR1 and CDR2 (germline): SGHVS, FQNEAQ. The CDR3 nucleotides read TGTGCCAGCAGACCAAGGGAGGGATGGGGTCCGAACGCCCCAAATGAAAAACTGTTTTTT. This codes for CASRPREGWGPNAPNEKLFF.

The chain carries TRBV6-5 and TRBJ2-7; 7 nucleotides align to TRBD1. Germline-derived CDR1 and CDR2 are MNHEY and SVGAGI. With V trimmed by 2 bases and J by 1 base, 5 bases remained unmatched. This CDR3 is built from 15 residues. The CDR3 spells CASSYGTGVSYEQYF. CDR3 coding DNA: TGTGCCAGCAGTTACGGTACAGGGGTTTCCTACGAGCAGTACTTC.

The V gene is TRBV2, the J gene TRBJ1-4, with 7 positions matching TRBD1. CDR3 length equals 17 residues. Germline lookup yields CDR1 SNHLY and CDR2 FYNNEI. The V segment lost 3 bases and the J segment 0 bases; nucleotides outside the gene matches: 7. The CDR3 protein is CASSDLGQIATNEKLFF. The CDR3 DNA sequence: TGTGCCAGCAGTGATCTGGGACAGATAGCAACTAATGAAAAACTGTTTTTT.

The sample holds one count of this clone. The rearrangement links TRBV12-3 or TRBV12-4 to TRBJ2-7; tentative D call: TRBD1 (6 bases). V was pared by 7 bases and J by 0 bases, with 10 bases between. The CDR3 runs 13 residues. The CDR3 DNA reads TGTGCCAGCAAAGAGACAGGCTCCTACGAGCAGTACTTC. Protein product: CASKETGSYEQYF.

The rearrangement joins TRBV28 to TRBJ1-5; TRBD1 aligns across 8 bases. CDR1 and CDR2 from the germline V gene are MDHEN and SYDVKM. V was pared by 3 bases and J by 0 bases, with 10 bases of the junction left unmatched. The CDR3 runs to 18 residues. CDR3 DNA: TGTGCCAGCAGTTTCTCGGACAGGGCGCCCTATAGCAATCAGCCCCAGCATTTT. It specifies CASSFSDRAPYSNQPQHF.

Comments on this clone: Other DNA sequences in the sample encode the same CDR3. This chain joins TRBV6-5 and TRBJ1-5, with D hard to call. V lost 0 bases to trimming and J lost 5 bases, with 5 bases between them. The V gene's germline CDR1 is MNHEY and CDR2 SVGAGI. There are 13 residues in the CDR3. The CDR3 DNA sequence: TGTGCCAGCAGTTACTCCCCGGATCAGCCCCAGCATTTT. This codes for CASSYSPDQPQHF.

This clone was counted between two and nine times. The chain links TRBV6-6 to TRBJ1-3, with a possible D match to TRBD1 (5 bases). V lost 0 bases to trimming and J lost 2 bases, with 5 bases between them. This CDR3 is built from 14 residues. Germline CDR1 and CDR2: MNHNY and SVGAGI (reference sequence). The CDR3 DNA reads TGTGCCAGCAGTTACTCAGGGGCTGGAAACACCATATATTTT. Its translation: CASSYSGAGNTIYF.

The chain has TRBV10-3 and TRBJ2-5, with TRBD1 identical over 8 bases. Trimming at V came to 5 bases and at J to 4 bases, leaving 21 bases not matched to a gene. CDR3 length: 19 amino acids. Germline V gene lookup returns CDR1 ENHRY and CDR2 SYGVKD. CDR3 DNA sequence: TGTGCCATCAGTAGAGGCCCGGGACAGGCGATTGAAGGTGGAGAGACCCAGTACTTC. Translation gives CAISRGPGQAIEGGETQYF.

The rearrangement uses TRBV2 and TRBJ2-3, with a weak D call TRBD2 (7 bases). Trimming removed 1 base at V and 2 bases at J, with 13 bases between. From germline, CDR1 is SNHLY and CDR2 FYNNEI. This CDR3 region has 16 residues. Written as DNA, the CDR3 is TGTGCCAGCAGTGAAGTTCGGGGGGCATACACAGATACGCAGTATTTT. Translation: CASSEVRGAYTDTQYF.